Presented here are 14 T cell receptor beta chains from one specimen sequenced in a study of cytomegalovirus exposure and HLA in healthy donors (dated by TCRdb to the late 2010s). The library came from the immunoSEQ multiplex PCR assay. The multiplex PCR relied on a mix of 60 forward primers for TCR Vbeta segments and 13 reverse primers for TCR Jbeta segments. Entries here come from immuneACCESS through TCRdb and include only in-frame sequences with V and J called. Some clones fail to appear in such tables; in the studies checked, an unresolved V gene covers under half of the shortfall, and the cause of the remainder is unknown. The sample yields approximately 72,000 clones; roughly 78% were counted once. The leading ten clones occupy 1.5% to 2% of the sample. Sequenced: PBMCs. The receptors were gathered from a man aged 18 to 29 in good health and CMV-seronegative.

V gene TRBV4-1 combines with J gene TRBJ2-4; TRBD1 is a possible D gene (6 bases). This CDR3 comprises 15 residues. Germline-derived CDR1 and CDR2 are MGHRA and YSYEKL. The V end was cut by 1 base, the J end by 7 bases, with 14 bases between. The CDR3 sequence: CASSQAAQGGNIQYF. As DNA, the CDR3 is TGCGCCAGCAGCCAAGCTGCACAGGGTGGGAACATTCAGTACTTC.

CDR3 DNA: TGTGCCAGCTCACCCGGGGGGCTTGCCTATGGCTACACCTTC. Its translation is CASSPGGLAYGYTF. The chain is built from TRBV18 and TRBJ1-2; weak D call: TRBD1 (6 bases). The V and J ends lost 3 bases and 4 bases respectively, with 12 bases between them. The germline V gene encodes CDR1 KGHSH and CDR2 LQKENI. There are 14 residues in the CDR3.

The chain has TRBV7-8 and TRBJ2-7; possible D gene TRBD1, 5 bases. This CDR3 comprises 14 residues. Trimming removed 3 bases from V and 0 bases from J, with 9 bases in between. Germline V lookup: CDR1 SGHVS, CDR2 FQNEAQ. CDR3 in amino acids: CASSFDSRSYEQYF. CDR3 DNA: TGTGCCAGCAGCTTCGACAGTCGCTCCTACGAGCAGTACTTC.

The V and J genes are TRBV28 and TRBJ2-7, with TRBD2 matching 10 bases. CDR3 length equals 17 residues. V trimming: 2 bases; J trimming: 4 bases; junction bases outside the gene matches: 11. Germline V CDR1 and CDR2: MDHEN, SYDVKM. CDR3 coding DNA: TGTGCCAGCAGTTTAATGGCGCTAGCGGGAGTAGTATACGAGCAGTACTTC. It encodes CASSLMALAGVVYEQYF.

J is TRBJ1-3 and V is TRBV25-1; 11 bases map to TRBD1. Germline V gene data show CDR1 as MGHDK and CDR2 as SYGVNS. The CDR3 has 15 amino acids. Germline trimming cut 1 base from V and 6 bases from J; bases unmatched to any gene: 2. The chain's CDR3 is CASSELGQGENTIYF. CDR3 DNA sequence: TGTGCCAGCAGTGAATTGGGACAGGGGGAAAACACCATATATTTT.

Written as DNA, the CDR3 is TGTGCCAGCAGCAAAGGAGCCCGGGACAGGGGCGAGCAGTACTTC. Protein: CASSKGARDRGEQYF. The rearrangement uses TRBV5-6 and TRBJ2-7, with 10 nucleotides matching TRBD1. Germline V gene data show CDR1 as SGHDT and CDR2 as YYEEEE. The CDR3 loop spans 15 amino acids. The ends lost 4 bases at V and 6 bases at J; junction bases unmatched: 10. The complete variable domain, with remaining parts taken from reference TRBV5-6 and TRBJ2-7, reads DAGVTQSPTHLIKTRGQQVTLRCSPKSGHDTVSWYQQALGQGPQFIFQYYEEEERQRGNFPDRFSGHQFPNYSSELNVNALLLGDSALYLCASSKGARDRGEQYFGPGTRLTVT.

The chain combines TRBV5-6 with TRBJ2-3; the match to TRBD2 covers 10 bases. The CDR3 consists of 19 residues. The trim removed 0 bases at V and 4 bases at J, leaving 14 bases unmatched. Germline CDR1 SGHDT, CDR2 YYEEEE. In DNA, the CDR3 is TGTGCCAGCAGCTTGGCCGTTTCCCTAGCGGGAGAGTTCGCAGATACGCAGTATTTT. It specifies CASSLAVSLAGEFADTQYF.

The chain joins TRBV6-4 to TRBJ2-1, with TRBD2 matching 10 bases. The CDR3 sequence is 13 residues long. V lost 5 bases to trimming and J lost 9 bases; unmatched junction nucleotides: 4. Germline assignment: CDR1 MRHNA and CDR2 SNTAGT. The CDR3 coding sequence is TGTGCCAGCAGTCCTCGACTAGCGGGTGAGCAGTTCTTC. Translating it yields CASSPRLAGEQFF.

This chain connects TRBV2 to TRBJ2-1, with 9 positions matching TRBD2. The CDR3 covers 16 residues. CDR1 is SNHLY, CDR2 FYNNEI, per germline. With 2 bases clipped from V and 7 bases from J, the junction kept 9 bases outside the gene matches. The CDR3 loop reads CASSEQSGGTGNEQFF. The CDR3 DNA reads TGTGCCAGCAGTGAACAGAGCGGGGGGACCGGGAATGAGCAGTTCTTC.

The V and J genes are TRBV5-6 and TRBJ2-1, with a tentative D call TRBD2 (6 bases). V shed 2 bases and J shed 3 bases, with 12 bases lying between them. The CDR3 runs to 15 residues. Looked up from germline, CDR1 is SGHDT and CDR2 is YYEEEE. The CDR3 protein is CASSLGLAIYNEQFF. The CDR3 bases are TGTGCCAGCAGCTTAGGCCTAGCGATCTACAATGAGCAGTTCTTC.

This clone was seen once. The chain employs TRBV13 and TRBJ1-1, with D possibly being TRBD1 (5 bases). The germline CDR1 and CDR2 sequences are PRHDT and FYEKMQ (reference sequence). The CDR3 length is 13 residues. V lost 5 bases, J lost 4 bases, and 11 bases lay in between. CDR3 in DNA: TGTGCCAGCAGCCAGACGGGGGGCACTGAAGCTTTCTTT. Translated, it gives CASSQTGGTEAFF.

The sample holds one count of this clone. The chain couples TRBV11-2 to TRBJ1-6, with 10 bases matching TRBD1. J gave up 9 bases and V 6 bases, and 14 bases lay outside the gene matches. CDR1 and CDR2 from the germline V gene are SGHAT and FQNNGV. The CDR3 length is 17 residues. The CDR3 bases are TGTGCCAGCAGGCCGACAGCGGGACAGGGGTCTGTTTCACCCCTCCACTTT. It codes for CASRPTAGQGSVSPLHF.

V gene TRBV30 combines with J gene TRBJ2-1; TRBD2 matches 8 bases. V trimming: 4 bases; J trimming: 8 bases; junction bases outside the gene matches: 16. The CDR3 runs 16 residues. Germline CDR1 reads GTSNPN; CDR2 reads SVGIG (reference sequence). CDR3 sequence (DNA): TGTGCCTGGATCATACCGGGACTAGGAGGGTGGTATGAGCAGTTCTTC. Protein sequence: CAWIIPGLGGWYEQFF. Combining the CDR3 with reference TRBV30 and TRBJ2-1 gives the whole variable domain SQTIHQWPATLVQPVGSPLSLECTVEGTSNPNLYWYRQAAGRGLQLLFYSVGIGQISSEVPQNLSASRPQDRQFILSSKKLLLSDSGFYLCAWIIPGLGGWYEQFFGPGTRLTVL.

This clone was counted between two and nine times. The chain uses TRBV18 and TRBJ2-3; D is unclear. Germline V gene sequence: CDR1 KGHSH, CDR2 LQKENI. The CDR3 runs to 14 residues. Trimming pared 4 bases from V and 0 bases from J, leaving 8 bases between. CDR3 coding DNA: TGTGCCAGCTCACGGGCCAGCAGCACAGATACGCAGTATTTT. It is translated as CASSRASSTDTQYF.